This T cell receptor (beta chain) appears in the sequencing data of a study of post-analysis software for immune sequencing data. Points from the study as a whole: TRBV segments more frequent in patients than in controls numbered several and included TRBV5-6, TRBV5-1 and TRBV20-1.

cDNA libraries of TCR beta carried unique molecular identifiers. The source material, 1 to 10 million T cells, gave rise to 510,000 or so cDNA molecules. MiXCR, applied by TCRdb to the PCR reads, yields one record per CDR3 protein. This sample yields about 540,000 distinct CDR3 sequences, of which 30% to 40% are seen a single time; 4.5% to 7.5% belongs to the top ten. This clonotype was counted a few times. Its antigen remains unknown. With V trimmed by 5 bases and J by 4 bases, 7 bases remained unmatched. Germline values: CDR1 SGHRS, CDR2 YFSETQ. The CDR3 contains 14 residues. The sample was blood. This rearrangement joins TRBV5-1 to TRBJ2-7, with TRBD1 identical over 9 bases. The receptor's source is a girl aged 2-17 years with multiple sclerosis. The CDR3 loop is CASRRTGAGYEQYF. The CDR3 nucleotides read TGCGCCAGCAGGCGGACAGGGGCGGGGTACGAGCAGTACTTC.